This TCR beta chain derives from a study of blood T cell repertoires in COVID-19. Participants reported their clinical history, and cohort assignment relied on those reports. Germline CDR1 and CDR2: MNHNY and SVGAGI (reference sequence). This CDR3 is built from 13 residues. V shed 0 bases and J 6 bases; nucleotides not matched to a gene: 1. The protocol was immunoSEQ multiplex PCR, while the TCRdb copy is restricted to in-frame clones and leaves out a portion. The table records under 350,000 clones, roughly 85% of them present only once. The chain couples TRBV6-6 to TRBJ2-7; 8 positions agree with TRBD1. Sequenced sample: PBMCs or T cells enriched from blood (not recorded which). The source of this sequence is a woman in her 40s with acute COVID-19. The CDR3 is CASSYSTGGEQYF. The CDR3 nucleotides are TGTGCCAGCAGTTACTCAACAGGGGGCGAGCAGTACTTC.